This T cell receptor (beta chain) emerged from a study of T-cell memory formation after mild COVID-19. Study outcomes and limitations: Pre-infection memory held some responding clones, suggesting pre-existing cross-reactive T cells responded. Clones that contracted clustered mainly in CM and EM if CD4+ and in EMRA if CD8+.

V lost 0 bases and J lost 5; bases outside the gene matches: 2. The CDR3 loop spans 15 amino acids. The germline gives CDR1 SGHTA, CDR2 FQGNSA. TCRdb ran MiXCR on the 5' RACE reads and lists one entry per CDR3 protein. The sample includes fewer than 650,000 distinct CDR3 sequences, less than 25% of them seen just once. Details on this clonotype: The antigen is undetermined.

The J gene is TRBJ2-2, the V gene TRBV7-2, with 8 bases matching TRBD2. The origin of this receptor is an adult woman who had mild COVID-19 (a few samples of this study predate the infection). Cell type and time point are not known. Material: PBMCs or a T cell subset sorted from them (not recorded which). The CDR3 sequence is CASSLALAETGELFF. Written as DNA, the CDR3 is TGTGCCAGCAGCTTAGCACTAGCGGAGACCGGGGAGCTGTTTTTT. Full variable domain (missing parts from reference TRBV7-2 and TRBJ2-2): GAGVSQSPSNKVTEKGKDVELRCDPISGHTALYWYRQSLGQGLEFLIYFQGNSAPDKSGLPSDRFSAERTGGSVSTLTIQRTQQEDSAVYLCASSLALAETGELFFGEGSRLTVL.